Listed below are T cell receptor beta chains from one sample, sequenced in a study of T cell responses to AZD1222 COVID-19 vaccine. Profiling relied on immunoSEQ multiplex PCR, and the TCRdb table lists in-frame clones only, not all of them. The table shows approximately 100,000 clones, with roughly 84% occurring only once. The sample in question was peripheral blood, obtained on day 0 of AZD1222 vaccination. Source of these receptors: an adult in good health. CDR3s include the opening cysteine and the closing phenylalanine or tryptophan. Clone size is stated in some rows and not others, as once, few, many or a class when expanded.

v_call	clone_size	j_call	cdr3_aa
TRBV24-1	-	TRBJ2-5	CATSDPFQGRGETQYF
TRBV12-3/TRBV12-4	-	TRBJ1-6	CASSYPNSPLHF
TRBV28	-	TRBJ2-1	CASSRQRGLPRNEQFF
TRBV7-3	few	TRBJ1-6	CASSLKPLGPLTGYNSPLHF
TRBV5-8	-	TRBJ2-1	CASSLGGGSSYNEQFF
TRBV4-1	-	TRBJ1-3	CASSQGAEGSSGNTIYF
TRBV6-1	-	TRBJ1-1	CASSERGPEGTEAFF
TRBV7-2	-	TRBJ2-1	CASSPRLEQFF
TRBV5-1	-	TRBJ2-1	CASSSSGSRNEQFF
TRBV12-3/TRBV12-4	-	TRBJ1-4	CASSLSGELFF
TRBV18	-	TRBJ1-1	CASSQTGNTEAFF
TRBV28	-	TRBJ2-7	CASSSAEGHSSFEQYF
TRBV7-2	-	TRBJ2-2	CAVQRAGAPRDTGELFF
TRBV28	few	TRBJ1-3	CASRTGSSSGNTIYF
TRBV4-1	-	TRBJ2-1	CASSFSGGSYNEQFF
TRBV7-2	-	TRBJ2-7	CASSLGPGTIFW
TRBV15	-	TRBJ2-7	CATSRDNRASNLYEQYF
TRBV5-1	-	TRBJ2-1	CASSQNSVSYNEQFF
TRBV14	-	TRBJ1-2	CASSQGTGLWRGGYTF
TRBV29-1	-	TRBJ1-2	CSALGRSNYGYTF
TRBV7-2	-	TRBJ2-6	CASSPWGAGGANVLTF